Following are 25 T cell receptor beta chains from one sample sequenced in a study of control samples from healthy donors and cancer patients. TCRdb's table, derived via immunoSEQ multiplex PCR, lists solely in-frame clones and lacks some. The table lists under 150,000 clones, about 85% of them singletons, with approximately 9% in the top ten. Sample: blood. These receptors all come from a woman younger than 45 in good health.

The gene calls are TRBV4-2 and TRBJ2-5, with D perhaps TRBD2 (5 bases). Trimming removed 0 bases from V and 1 base from J, with 15 bases in between. This CDR3 comprises 17 residues. CDR1 LGHNA and CDR2 YNFKEQ come from the germline V gene. CDR3 loop: CASSQDFGVTGQETQYF. The CDR3 DNA sequence: TGTGCCAGCAGCCAAGATTTCGGGGTAACGGGCCAAGAGACCCAGTACTTC.

The J gene is TRBJ2-1, the V gene TRBV5-5; D is ambiguous. The CDR3 loop spans 13 amino acids. CDR1 is SGHKS, CDR2 YYEKEE, per germline (reference sequence). Trimming cost V 1 base and J 9 bases, with 11 bases left between them. As DNA, the CDR3 is TGTGCCAGCAGCTTGAGTGGCTTTAGTGAGCAGTTCTTC. It translates to CASSLSGFSEQFF.

The chain uses TRBV24-1 and TRBJ2-1, with 11 bases matching TRBD2. Germline assignment: CDR1 KGHDR and CDR2 SFDVKD. The CDR3 totals 16 residues. Unmatched junction bases numbered 7, after V lost 3 bases and J lost 7 bases. CDR3 bases: TGTGCCACCAGTGATGTGACTAGCGGGGCGGGGAATGAGCAGTTCTTC. It encodes CATSDVTSGAGNEQFF.

The chain employs TRBV15 and TRBJ2-7, with D unresolved. The CDR3 extends over 12 amino acids. Trimming cost V 2 bases and J 3 bases, with 5 bases left between them. Germline V gives CDR1 LNHNV, CDR2 YYDKDF (reference sequence). The CDR3 sequence: CATSRPFYEQYF. As DNA, the CDR3 is TGTGCCACCAGCAGACCTTTCTACGAGCAGTACTTC.

The J gene is TRBJ1-2, the V gene TRBV6-6; 8 positions agree with TRBD1. V shed 6 bases and J 0 bases; nucleotides not matched to a gene: 3. This CDR3 region has 14 residues. CDR1 and CDR2 from the germline V gene are MNHNY and SVGAGI (reference sequence). CDR3 in amino acids: CASRAGGSNYGYTF. The DNA for the CDR3 is TGTGCCAGCAGAGCAGGGGGCTCTAACTATGGCTACACCTTC.

The J gene is TRBJ1-3, the V gene TRBV7-2; D is unclear. The CDR3 spans 15 residues. Trimming stripped 4 bases from V and 3 bases from J, with 13 bases between. Germline V gene sequence: CDR1 SGHTA, CDR2 FQGNSA. Written as DNA, the CDR3 is TGTGCCAGCAGCTGGACCCGAGGAGGTGGAAACACCATATATTTT. It translates to CASSWTRGGGNTIYF.

The chain joins TRBV19 to TRBJ2-2, with a possible D match to TRBD2 (5 bases). Per the germline V gene, CDR1 is LNHDA and CDR2 is SQIVND (reference sequence). V was pared by 3 bases and J by 0 bases, with 11 bases between. This CDR3 is built from 16 residues. The CDR3 is CASSIRRGPNTGELFF. The CDR3 DNA reads TGTGCCAGTAGTATTCGACGCGGGCCGAACACCGGGGAGCTGTTTTTT.

J is TRBJ2-1 and V is TRBV2, with 10 bases that match TRBD1. The CDR3 extends over 14 amino acids. Germline V lookup: CDR1 SNHLY, CDR2 FYNNEI. After removal of 10 bases from V and 6 bases from J, the junction contained 9 bases not matched to a gene. CDR3 sequence (DNA): TGTGCCAACCTAGGGACAGGGGCTTTCAATGAGCAGTTCTTC. Translation gives CANLGTGAFNEQFF.

The rearrangement links TRBV5-1 to TRBJ1-4, with 7 nucleotides matching TRBD1. This CDR3 comprises 15 residues. Germline trimming cut 0 bases from V and 8 bases from J; bases unmatched to any gene: 7. Germline V lookup: CDR1 SGHRS, CDR2 YFSETQ. The CDR3 protein is CASSLEGQSYEKLFF. The CDR3 nucleotides read TGCGCCAGCAGCTTGGAGGGACAGAGTTACGAAAAACTGTTTTTT.

The chain combines TRBV18 with TRBJ2-3, with 9 bases matching TRBD2. This CDR3 has 16 residues. V lost 4 bases to trimming and J lost 3 bases; unmatched junction nucleotides: 8. The germline CDR1 and CDR2 sequences are KGHSH and LQKENI. The DNA for the CDR3 is TGTGCCAGCTCACTGGGACTAGCCCGGGGTACAGATACGCAGTATTTT. This translates into CASSLGLARGTDTQYF.

The CDR3 spells CASSLRPTGGGEQFF. The CDR3 region has the DNA TGTGCCAGCAGTTTAAGGCCGACAGGGGGGGGTGAGCAGTTCTTC. The chain joins TRBV28 to TRBJ2-1, with TRBD1 matching 9 bases. Trimming at V came to 2 bases and at J to 9 bases, leaving 8 bases not matched to a gene. This CDR3 is 15 amino acids long. CDR1 MDHEN and CDR2 SYDVKM come from the germline V gene.

The chain links TRBV4-2 to TRBJ2-3; 10 bases agree with TRBD2. With V trimmed by 2 bases and J by 6 bases, 5 bases remained unmatched. Germline V gives CDR1 LGHNA, CDR2 YNFKEQ. The CDR3 runs 15 residues. The CDR3 loop reads CASSQMRTSGDTQYF. CDR3 bases: TGTGCCAGCAGCCAAATGAGGACTAGCGGCGATACGCAGTATTTT.

The chain uses TRBV18 and TRBJ1-2; D is ambiguous. CDR1 is KGHSH and CDR2 is LQKENI in the germline V gene. V was clipped by 7 bases and J by 5 bases, with 11 bases between them. CDR3 length: 12 amino acids. CDR3 residues: CASLDSGYGYTF. As DNA, the CDR3 is TGTGCCAGCTTAGATTCGGGGTATGGCTACACCTTC.

The chain carries TRBV28 and TRBJ1-2; 9 positions match TRBD1. Trimming took 3 bases from V and 4 from J; bases not matched to a gene: 6. The CDR3 consists of 15 residues. The V gene's germline CDR1 is MDHEN and CDR2 SYDVKM. CDR3: CASSFGDRAAYGYTF. The CDR3 DNA reads TGTGCCAGCAGTTTCGGGGACAGGGCAGCCTATGGCTACACCTTC.

The rearrangement joins TRBV11-2 to TRBJ2-5; perhaps TRBD1 as D (6 bases). Trimming cost V 4 bases and J 2 bases, with 11 bases left between them. The length of the CDR3 is 14 residues. The germline CDR1 and CDR2 sequences are SGHAT and FQNNGV. DNA of the CDR3: TGTGCCAGCAGCTCCATCAGGGGACAAGAGACCCAGTACTTC. This gives the protein CASSSIRGQETQYF.

The chain combines TRBV24-1 with TRBJ1-1; no reliable D call. From germline, CDR1 is KGHDR and CDR2 SFDVKD. Trimming shortened V by 1 base and J by 7 bases, and 6 bases separated the two germline ends. The CDR3 spans 12 residues. CDR3 loop: CATSDFLGEAFF. The DNA of the CDR3 is TGTGCCACCAGTGATTTTCTGGGTGAAGCTTTCTTT.

The chain is built from TRBV6-1 and TRBJ2-3; D unclear. CDR3 length: 14 amino acids. Trimming pared 0 bases from V and 5 bases from J, leaving 9 bases between. CDR1 MNHNS and CDR2 SASEGT come from the germline V gene. The CDR3 DNA reads as TGTGCCAGCAGTGAAGCTTCCTCTATAGATACGCAGTATTTT. Translating it yields CASSEASSIDTQYF.

The rearrangement links TRBV4-2 to TRBJ2-7; TRBD2 aligns across 12 bases. This CDR3 spans 19 amino acids. The germline V gene encodes CDR1 LGHNA and CDR2 YNFKEQ. V gave up 0 bases and J gave up 3 bases; unmatched junction bases: 12. CDR3 nucleotides: TGTGCCAGCAGCCAAGATAGGAGTCCTCTAGCGGGAGGGAACTACGAGCAGTACTTC. Translated, it gives CASSQDRSPLAGGNYEQYF.

The chain has TRBV7-3 and TRBJ2-1, with 7 bases lining up with TRBD2. Germline CDR1 is SGHTA and CDR2 is FQGTGA. Trimming took 3 bases from V and 6 from J; bases not matched to a gene: 8. The CDR3 has 15 residues. The CDR3 loop reads CASSLMREGFNEQFF. As DNA, the CDR3 is TGTGCCAGCAGCTTGATGAGGGAGGGGTTCAATGAGCAGTTCTTC. Full variable domain (rest looked up from reference TRBV7-3 and TRBJ2-1): GAGVSQTPSNKVTEKGKYVELRCDPISGHTALYWYRQSLGQGPEFLIYFQGTGAADDSGLPNDRFFAVRPEGSVSTLKIQRTERGDSAVYLCASSLMREGFNEQFFGPGTRLTVL.

The chain employs TRBV11-2 and TRBJ1-2; D unresolved. The germline V gene encodes CDR1 SGHAT and CDR2 FQNNGV. This CDR3 has 11 residues. Trimming took off 1 base at V and 7 bases at J, with 4 bases between the two ends. The CDR3 reads CASSLAGGYTF. CDR3 DNA: TGTGCCAGCAGCTTAGCAGGTGGCTACACCTTC.

The chain couples TRBV5-6 to TRBJ1-5; D unresolved. V was trimmed by 3 bases and J by 5 bases, leaving 6 bases between them. CDR1 and CDR2 from the germline V gene are SGHDT and YYEEEE. The CDR3 spans 12 residues. CDR3 sequence reads: CASSSPDQPQHF. The CDR3 DNA is TGTGCCAGCAGCTCTCCAGATCAGCCCCAGCATTTT. Supplemented by reference TRBV5-6 and TRBJ1-5, the full variable domain reads DAGVTQSPTHLIKTRGQQVTLRCSPKSGHDTVSWYQQALGQGPQFIFQYYEEEERQRGNFPDRFSGHQFPNYSSELNVNALLLGDSALYLCASSSPDQPQHFGDGTRLSIL.

The rearrangement uses TRBV7-8 and TRBJ2-3; D is possibly TRBD2 (6 bases). V lost 5 bases, J lost 5 bases, and 17 bases lay in between. Germline V lookup: CDR1 SGHVS, CDR2 FQNEAQ. CDR3 length: 15 amino acids. In DNA form, the CDR3 reads TGTGCCAGCAGCCCCCGGAGGGGTAGTGGAGATACGCAGTATTTT. Translation: CASSPRRGSGDTQYF.

This clone showed up just a few times. The chain has TRBV24-1 and TRBJ1-2, with no clear D. V dropped 1 base and J dropped 6 bases, with 8 bases sitting between them. The CDR3 extends over 13 amino acids. Germline CDR1 KGHDR, CDR2 SFDVKD. In nucleotides, the CDR3 is TGTGCCACCAGTGATTTCAACAGCGATGGCTACACCTTC. Protein sequence: CATSDFNSDGYTF.

This chain links TRBV5-1 with TRBJ2-7, with 10 bases matching TRBD1. This CDR3 contains 15 residues. V lost 5 bases to trimming and J lost 4 bases; unmatched junction nucleotides: 9. Germline loops: CDR1 SGHRS, CDR2 YFSETQ. The CDR3 region has the DNA TGCGCCAGCAGGGGAGGGACAGGGGATATGTACGAGCAGTACTTC. It is translated as CASRGGTGDMYEQYF.

This clone showed up just a few times. The rearrangement links TRBV6-2 or TRBV6-3 to TRBJ1-2; D not certain. V dropped 0 bases and J dropped 3 bases, with 5 bases sitting between them. The germline CDR1 and CDR2 sequences are MNHEY and SVGEGT. There are 13 residues in the CDR3. The CDR3 region is CASSYSGYYGYTF. The CDR3 coding sequence is TGTGCCAGCAGTTACTCGGGGTACTATGGCTACACCTTC.